Listed below are T cell receptor beta chains from one sample, sequenced in a study of blood T cells in healthy people across ages. TCRdb passed the 5' RACE reads through MiXCR, listing each CDR3 protein once. The table shows some 1.1 million distinct CDR3 sequences, with roughly two fifths occurring only once. Input material: blood. The origin of the receptors is a man younger than 35 in good health. The conserved cysteine and the conserved F or W are not part of the CDR3 here.

j_call cdr3_length v_call cdr3_aa
TRBJ2-5 13 TRBV5-6 ASSLDGPLYETQY
TRBJ1-2 13 TRBV6-5 ASSHSKEGNYGYT
NA 10 TRBV7-2 ASLGRAYEQY
TRBJ1-2 11 TRBV30 AWSRNPDYGYT
TRBJ1-1 12 TRBV6-5 ASRTGGKGTEAF
TRBJ1-2 11 TRBV4-3 ASSQVGTSGYT
TRBJ2-1 11 TRBV30 AWSRQADNEQF
TRBJ2-6 16 TRBV7-8 ASSLAVHPRSGANVLT
TRBJ1-2 11 TRBV7-9 ASSPDSSYGYT
TRBJ2-7 10 TRBV20-1 SGGQSTYEQY
TRBJ2-7 11 TRBV10-3 AIATGQGYEQY
TRBJ1-5 15 TRBV7-9 ASSLAGAGNSNQPQH
TRBJ2-3 13 TRBV13 ASSSQGEVEDTQY
TRBJ1-1 13 TRBV4-2 ASSLPRTGGTEAF
TRBJ2-7 11 TRBV27 ASSSGRYYEQY
TRBJ2-1 11 TRBV27 ASSALNYDEQF
TRBJ1-1 11 TRBV5-1 ASSYDTATEAF
TRBJ2-3 14 TRBV4-3 ASSQDFSGTRDTQY
TRBJ2-7 13 TRBV6-5 ASSFSGGGPAEQY
TRBJ1-1 15 TRBV10-3 AISMKDPGLSRTEAF